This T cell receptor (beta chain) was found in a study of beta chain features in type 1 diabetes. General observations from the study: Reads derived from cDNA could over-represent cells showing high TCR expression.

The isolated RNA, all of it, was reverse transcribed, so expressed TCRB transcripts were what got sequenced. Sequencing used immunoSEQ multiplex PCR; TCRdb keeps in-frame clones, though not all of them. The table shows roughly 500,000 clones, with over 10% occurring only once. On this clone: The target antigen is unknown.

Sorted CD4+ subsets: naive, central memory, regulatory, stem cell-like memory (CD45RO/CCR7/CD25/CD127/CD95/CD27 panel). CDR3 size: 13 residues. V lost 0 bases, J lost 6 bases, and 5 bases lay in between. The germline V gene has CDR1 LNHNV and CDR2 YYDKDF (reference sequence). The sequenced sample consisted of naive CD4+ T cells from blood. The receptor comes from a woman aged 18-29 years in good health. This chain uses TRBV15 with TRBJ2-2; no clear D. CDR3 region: CATSRDLAGELFF. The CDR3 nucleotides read TGTGCCACCAGCAGAGATCTCGCCGGGGAGCTGTTTTTT.